This T cell receptor (beta chain) is drawn from a study of blood T cell repertoires in COVID-19. Sequencing used immunoSEQ multiplex PCR; TCRdb keeps in-frame clones, though not all of them. This sample has roughly 150,000 clones; 85% to 90% occur once, and the top ten carry around 15%. Trimming stripped 5 bases from V and 6 bases from J, with 16 bases between. CDR1 and CDR2 from the germline V gene are LNHDA and SQIVND (reference sequence). The CDR3 consists of 14 residues. The V gene is TRBV19, the J gene TRBJ1-2; the D gene is possibly TRBD1 (6 bases). The sample comprised peripheral blood. This receptor was taken from a young man with COVID-19, enrolled during active disease. The CDR3: CASSGGGRFDGYTF. The CDR3 DNA reads TGTGCCAGTAGTGGCGGGGGCCGTTTCGATGGCTACACCTTC.